This T cell receptor beta chain emerged from a study of vaccination effects on CD4 cells after COVID-19. A remark on this clone: Its target is unknown.

Cultured cells yielded isolated CD4+ T cells after less than 11 days. Per germline, CDR1 ENHRY and CDR2 SYGVKD. J gave up 4 bases and V 4 bases, and 5 bases lay outside the gene matches. This CDR3 is built from 14 residues. Clones were read by immunoSEQ multiplex PCR, and TCRdb kept only the in-frame ones, dropping some. The repertoire holds some 40,000 clones, with 82% as singletons. The TCR was taken from a human donor who received a COVID-19 vaccine. The J gene is TRBJ1-1, the V gene TRBV10-3, with 8 bases aligning to TRBD1. The source was CD4+ T cells from PBMCs cultured without peptide, collected before COVID-19 vaccination. In DNA form, the CDR3 reads TGTGCCATCAGTGCTCAGGGGGCGGGCACTGAAGCTTTCTTT. The encoded protein is CAISAQGAGTEAFF.